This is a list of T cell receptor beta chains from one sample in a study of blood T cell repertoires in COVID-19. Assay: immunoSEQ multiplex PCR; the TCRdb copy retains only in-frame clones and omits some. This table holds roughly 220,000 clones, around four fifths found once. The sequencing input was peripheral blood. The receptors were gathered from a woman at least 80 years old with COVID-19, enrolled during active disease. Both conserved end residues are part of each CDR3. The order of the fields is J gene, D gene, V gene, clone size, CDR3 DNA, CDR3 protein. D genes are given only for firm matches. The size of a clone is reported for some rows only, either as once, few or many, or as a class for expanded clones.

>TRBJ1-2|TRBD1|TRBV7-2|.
TGTGCCAGCAGCGTGACAGGGCCATACTACTATGGCTACACCTTC
CASSVTGPYYYGYTF
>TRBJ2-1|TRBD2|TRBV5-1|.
TGCGCCAGCAGCTTACTAGCGGGAGCCCCCATTGAGCAGTTCTTC
CASSLLAGAPIEQFF
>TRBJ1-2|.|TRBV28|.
TGTGCCAGCAGTTTAAGGCAGGGGACATATGGCTACACCTTC
CASSLRQGTYGYTF
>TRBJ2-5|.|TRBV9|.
TGTGCCAGCAGCGACGACACAGGGATCGGGGAGACCCAGTACTTC
CASSDDTGIGETQYF
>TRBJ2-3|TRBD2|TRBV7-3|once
TGTGCCAGCAGCTTAACTTTTGTGACTAGCGGGAGAACAGATACGCAGTATTTT
CASSLTFVTSGRTDTQYF
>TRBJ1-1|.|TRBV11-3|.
TGTGCCAGCAGCTTGGGAGAAAACACTGAAGCTTTCTTT
CASSLGENTEAFF
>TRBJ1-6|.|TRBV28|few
TGTGCCAGCAGTTTTCCGTCTCAGGGGAGACCCTTTAATTCACCCCTCCACTTT
CASSFPSQGRPFNSPLHF
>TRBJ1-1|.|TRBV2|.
TGTGCCAGCAGCGCACCGATCTCGACTTTTTTCTTT
CASSAPISTFFF
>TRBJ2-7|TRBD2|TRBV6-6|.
TGTGCCAGCAGGACTAGCGACTACGAGCAGTACTTC
CASRTSDYEQYF
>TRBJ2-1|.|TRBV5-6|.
TGTGCCAGCAGCTCCATGACTCCCGGGAACACCGAGCAGTTCTTC
CASSSMTPGNTEQFF
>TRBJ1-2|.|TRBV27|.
TGTGCCAGCAGTTTATCTATGGGGGGCTATGGCTACACCTTC
CASSLSMGGYGYTF
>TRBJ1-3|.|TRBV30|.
TGTGCCTGGAGGAGGCGAAACACCATATATTTT
CAWRRRNTIYF
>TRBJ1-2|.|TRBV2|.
TGTGCCACCTCCGGTCGGCAGGGAGGAAGAAAGGACTATGGCTACACCTTC
CATSGRQGGRKDYGYTF
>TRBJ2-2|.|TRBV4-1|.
TGCGCCAGCAGCCAACCCAGGGGATTTCGGACCGGGGAGCTGTTTTTT
CASSQPRGFRTGELFF
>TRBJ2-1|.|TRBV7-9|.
TGTGCCAGCAGCTTAACTATATCCTACAATGAGCAGTTCTTC
CASSLTISYNEQFF
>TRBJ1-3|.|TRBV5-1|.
TGCGCCAGCAGTTTAGGCAGGGCCAGCTCTGGAAACACCATATATTTT
CASSLGRASSGNTIYF
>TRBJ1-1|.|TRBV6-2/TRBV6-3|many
TGTGCCAGCAGCACCTCGGGGAGGAACACTGAAGCTTTCTTT
CASSTSGRNTEAFF
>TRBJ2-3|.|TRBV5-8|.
TGTGCCAGCAGCCCCGGGACTCGGAACATGGATACGCAGTATTTT
CASSPGTRNMDTQYF
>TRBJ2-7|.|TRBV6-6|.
TGTGCCAGCAGTTACTGGCCAGCAGGGGAACAGTACGAGCAGTACTTC
CASSYWPAGEQYEQYF
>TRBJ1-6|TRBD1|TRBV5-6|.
TGTGCCAGCAGCTTGCTGAGAGGGGGCCGAGATTCACCCCTCCACTTT
CASSLLRGGRDSPLHF
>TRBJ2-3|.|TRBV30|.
TGTGCCTGGAGCCGGTCCGGGGATACGCAGTATTTT
CAWSRSGDTQYF
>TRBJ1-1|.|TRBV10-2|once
TGCGCCAGCAGTGAGCCGAGGAAGATCATGAACACTGAAGCTTTCTTT
CASSEPRKIMNTEAFF
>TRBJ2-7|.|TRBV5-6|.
TGTGCCAGCAGCTTGAACTCATACGAGCAGTACTTC
CASSLNSYEQYF
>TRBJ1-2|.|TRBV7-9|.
TGTGCCAGCAGCCCCGGACAGCCCTATGGCTACACCTTC
CASSPGQPYGYTF
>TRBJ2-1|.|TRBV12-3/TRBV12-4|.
TGTGCCAGCAGCCCACAAAAGTCCAATGAGCAGTTCTTC
CASSPQKSNEQFF
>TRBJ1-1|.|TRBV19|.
TGTGCCAGTAGTATAGATGGGGCAGGGGCTACTGAAGCTTTCTTT
CASSIDGAGATEAFF
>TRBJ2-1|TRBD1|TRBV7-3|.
TGTGCCAGCAGCTCAACAGGGGGCCGGTATAATGAGCAGTTCTTC
CASSSTGGRYNEQFF
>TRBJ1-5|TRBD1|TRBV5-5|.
TGTGCCAGCGGCTCCGGGACAGGGGTTTATAGCAATCAGCCCCAGCATTTT
CASGSGTGVYSNQPQHF
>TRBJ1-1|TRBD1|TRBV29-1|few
TGCAGCGTTCCCAGCCCGACAGGGGGAGGAACTGAAGCTTTCTTT
CSVPSPTGGGTEAFF
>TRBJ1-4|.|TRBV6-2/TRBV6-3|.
TGTGCCAGCAGTTACTCGATCCCGACCGGGGAACTGTTTTTT
CASSYSIPTGELFF
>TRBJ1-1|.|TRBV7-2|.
TGTGCCAGCAGCTTCACATCCACTCTGACAGGAAAGAACACTGAAGCTTTCTTT
CASSFTSTLTGKNTEAFF
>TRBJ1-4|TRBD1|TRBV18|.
TGTGCCAGCTCATTACAGGGGGCTCCGGAAAAACTGTTTTTT
CASSLQGAPEKLFF
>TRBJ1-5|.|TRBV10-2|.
TGCGCCAGCGGGTCGGGGGATCAGCCCCAGCATTTT
CASGSGDQPQHF
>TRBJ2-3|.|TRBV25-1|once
TGTGCCAGCAGCTCAGCGGGCAACACAGATACGCAGTATTTT
CASSSAGNTDTQYF
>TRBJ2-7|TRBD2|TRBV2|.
TGTGCCAGCAGCCTAGCGGGGGCTTCCTACGAGCAGTACTTC
CASSLAGASYEQYF
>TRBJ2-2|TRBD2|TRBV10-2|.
TGCGCCAGCAGCGTAGCGGGGGGGAAGGTCGGGGAGCTGTTTTTT
CASSVAGGKVGELFF
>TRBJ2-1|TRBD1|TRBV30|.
TGTGCCTGTCACAGGGGGAACAATGAGCAGTTCTTC
CACHRGNNEQFF
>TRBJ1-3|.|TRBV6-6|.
TGTGCCAGCAGCTCTGGCCAAGTCTCTGGAAACACCATATATTTT
CASSSGQVSGNTIYF
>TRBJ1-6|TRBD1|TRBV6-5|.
TGTGCCAGCAGTTACTCGCAGGGGGCCTTCTCACCCCTCCACTTT
CASSYSQGAFSPLHF
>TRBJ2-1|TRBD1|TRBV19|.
TGTGCCAGTAGTCGTCCAGGGGACAGGGGGTTTGGTGAGCAGTTCTTC
CASSRPGDRGFGEQFF
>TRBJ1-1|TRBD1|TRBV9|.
TGTGCCAGCAGCTTCTTCGACAGGGCTAACACTGAAGCTTTCTTT
CASSFFDRANTEAFF
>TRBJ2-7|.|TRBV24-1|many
TGTGCCACCAGCCAGGCGGGCACCTACGAGCAGTACTTC
CATSQAGTYEQYF